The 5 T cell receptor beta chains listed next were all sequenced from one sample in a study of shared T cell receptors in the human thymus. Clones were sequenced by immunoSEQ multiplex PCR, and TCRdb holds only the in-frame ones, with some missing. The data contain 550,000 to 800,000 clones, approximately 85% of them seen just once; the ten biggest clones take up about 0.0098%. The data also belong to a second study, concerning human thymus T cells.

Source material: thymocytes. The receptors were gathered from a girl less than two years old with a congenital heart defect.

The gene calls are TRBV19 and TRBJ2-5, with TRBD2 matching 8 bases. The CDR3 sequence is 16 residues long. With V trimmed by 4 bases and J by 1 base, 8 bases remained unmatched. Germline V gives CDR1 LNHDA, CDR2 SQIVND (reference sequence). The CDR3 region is CASSKAGEASQETQYF. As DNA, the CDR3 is TGTGCCAGTAGTAAAGCGGGGGAGGCATCCCAAGAGACCCAGTACTTC. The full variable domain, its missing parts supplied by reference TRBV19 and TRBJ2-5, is DGGITQSPKYLFRKEGQNVTLSCEQNLNHDAMYWYRQDPGQGLRLIYYSQIVNDFQKGDIAEGYSVSREKKESFPLTVTSAQKNPTAFYLCASSKAGEASQETQYFGPGTRLLVL.

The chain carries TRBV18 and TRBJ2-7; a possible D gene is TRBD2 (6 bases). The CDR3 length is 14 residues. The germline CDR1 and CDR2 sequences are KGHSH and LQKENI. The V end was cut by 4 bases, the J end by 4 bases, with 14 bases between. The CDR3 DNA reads TGTGCCAGCTCACAGGAGGGCGACTCTTACGAGCAGTACTTC. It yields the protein CASSQEGDSYEQYF.

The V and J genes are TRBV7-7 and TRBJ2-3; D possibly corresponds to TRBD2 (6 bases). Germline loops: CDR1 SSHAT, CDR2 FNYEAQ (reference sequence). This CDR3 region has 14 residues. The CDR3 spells CAGAQGGGTDTQYF. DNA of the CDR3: TGTGCTGGGGCGCAGGGTGGGGGGACAGATACGCAGTATTTT. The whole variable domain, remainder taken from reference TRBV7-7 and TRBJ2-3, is GAGVSQSPRYKVTKRGQDVTLRCDPISSHATLYWYQQALGQGPEFLTYFNYEAQPDKSGLPSDRFSAERPEGSISTLTIQRTEQRDSAMYRCAGAQGGGTDTQYFGPGTRLTVL.

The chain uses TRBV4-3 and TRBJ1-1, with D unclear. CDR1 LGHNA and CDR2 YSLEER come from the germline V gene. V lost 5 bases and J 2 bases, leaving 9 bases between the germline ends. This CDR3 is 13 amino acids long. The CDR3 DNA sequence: TGCGCCAGCAGCAAGGAGCCAAACACTGAAGCTTTCTTT. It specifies CASSKEPNTEAFF.

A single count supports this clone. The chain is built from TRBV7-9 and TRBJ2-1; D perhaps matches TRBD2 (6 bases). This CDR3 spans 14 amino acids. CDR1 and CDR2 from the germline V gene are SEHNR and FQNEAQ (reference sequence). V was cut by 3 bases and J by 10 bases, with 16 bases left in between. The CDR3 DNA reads TGTGCCAGCAGCTTCTCGGGGGACTCCAGGGAGCAGTTCTTC. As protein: CASSFSGDSREQFF.